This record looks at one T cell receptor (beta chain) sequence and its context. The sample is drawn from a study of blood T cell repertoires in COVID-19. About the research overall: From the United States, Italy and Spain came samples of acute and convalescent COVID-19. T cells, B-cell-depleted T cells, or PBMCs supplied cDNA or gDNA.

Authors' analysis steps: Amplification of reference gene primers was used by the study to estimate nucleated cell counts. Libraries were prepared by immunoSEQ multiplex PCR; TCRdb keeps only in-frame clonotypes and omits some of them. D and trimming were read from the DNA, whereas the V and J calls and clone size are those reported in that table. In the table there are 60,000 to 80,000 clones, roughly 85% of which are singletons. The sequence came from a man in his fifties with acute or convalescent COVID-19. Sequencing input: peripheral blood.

The CDR3 DNA follows: TGTGCCAGCGGGAACAGGGGTGAGACCCAGTACTTC. Its translation: CASGNRGETQYF. The rearrangement uses TRBV5-4 and TRBJ2-5; 7 nucleotides agree with TRBD1. V gave up 7 bases and J gave up 5 bases; unmatched junction bases: 5. The CDR3 loop spans 12 amino acids. The germline V gene has CDR1 SGHNT and CDR2 YYREEE (reference sequence).